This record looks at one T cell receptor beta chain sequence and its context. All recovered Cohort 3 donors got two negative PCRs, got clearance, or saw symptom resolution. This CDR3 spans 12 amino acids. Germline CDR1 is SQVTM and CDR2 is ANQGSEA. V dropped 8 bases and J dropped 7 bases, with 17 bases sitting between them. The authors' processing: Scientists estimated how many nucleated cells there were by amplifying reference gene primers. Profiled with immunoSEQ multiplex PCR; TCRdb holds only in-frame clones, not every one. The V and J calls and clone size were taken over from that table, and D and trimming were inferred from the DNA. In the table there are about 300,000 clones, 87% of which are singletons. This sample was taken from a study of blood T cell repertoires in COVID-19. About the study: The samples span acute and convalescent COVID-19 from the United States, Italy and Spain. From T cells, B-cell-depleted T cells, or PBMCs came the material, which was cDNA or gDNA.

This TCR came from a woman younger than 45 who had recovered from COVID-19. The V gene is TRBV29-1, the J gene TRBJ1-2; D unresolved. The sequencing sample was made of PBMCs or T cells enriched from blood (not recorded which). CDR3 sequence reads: CSSEGSLAGYTF. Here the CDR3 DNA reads TGCAGCTCCGAAGGCAGCCTAGCTGGCTACACCTTC.